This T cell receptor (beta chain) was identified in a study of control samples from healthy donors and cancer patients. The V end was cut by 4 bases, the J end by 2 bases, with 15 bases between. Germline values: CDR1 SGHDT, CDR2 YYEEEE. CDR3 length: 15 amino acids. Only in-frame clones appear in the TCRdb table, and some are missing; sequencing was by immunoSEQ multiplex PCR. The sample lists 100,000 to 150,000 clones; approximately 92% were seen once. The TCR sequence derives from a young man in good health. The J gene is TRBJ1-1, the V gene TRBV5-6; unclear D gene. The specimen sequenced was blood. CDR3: CASSRRGVLNTEAFF. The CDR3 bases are TGTGCCAGCAGCCGACGTGGGGTTCTAAACACTGAAGCTTTCTTT. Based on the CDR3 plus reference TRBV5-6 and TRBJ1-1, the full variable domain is DAGVTQSPTHLIKTRGQQVTLRCSPKSGHDTVSWYQQALGQGPQFIFQYYEEEERQRGNFPDRFSGHQFPNYSSELNVNALLLGDSALYLCASSRRGVLNTEAFFGQGTRLTVV.